This T cell receptor beta chain stems from a study of T cells after yellow fever vaccination (dated by TCRdb to the late 2010s). Background on the whole study: The SMART-Seq v4 Ultra Low Input RNA kit was used to prepare libraries from fractions with low cell numbers. To track T-cell clones before and after primary and booster YFV17D yellow fever vaccination, bulk TCR alpha and beta repertoires were sequenced longitudinally. Two healthy male donors, one aged 18 to 30 and one aged 30 to 40 years, made up the cohort. Blood samples were taken at several timepoints before and after primary and secondary immunization, and bulk PBMC replicates and cell subsets were isolated. Results the study describes overall, beyond this receptor: Because only two donors were included in the study, the extent to which the findings can be generalized is limited. After the booster, most clones that had expanded after primary vaccination were detected again (roughly 96% of CD4 and around nine tenths of CD8), suggesting broad maintenance of memory. Compared with the primary T-cell response, the secondary T-cell response was weaker but faster, peaking on day 5 rather than day 15. A small share of clonotypes was detected in both CD4 and CD8 compartments, with the overlap likely arising from convergent recombination. Because abundant contaminating clonotypes from the bulk population could be contained in FACS-sorted repertoires, computational filtering was required.

TCR cDNA was made using 5'RACE template switching, a step that added a universal primer site and unique molecular identifiers. Priming for cDNA synthesis came from both the TCR alpha and TCR beta constant segments. Library amplification used two PCR steps, and the second PCR step added sample barcodes and sequencing adapters. Sequencing of libraries was done on Illumina HiSeq 2500 (2x100 bp) or NovaSeq (2x150 bp). In the original analysis: Demultiplexing of reads and collapsing into UMI consensus sequences were performed with MIGEC, and V(D)J alignment was carried out with MiXCR. Vaccine-responding clonotypes were identified with edgeR using replicate PBMC samples, with FDR below 0.01 and a log2 fold change above 5 up to day 15 being required. Bulk clonotypes were assigned CD4 or CD8 identity according to which sequenced CD4 or CD8 repertoire held them at higher abundance. TCRdb cleaned the public reads at Q25 with fastp, built clones with MiXCR and kept in-frame beta chains. One record per CDR3 amino acid sequence lists the most common genes and DNA. TCRdb, rather than the study authors, made the V and J calls. Counted in this sample were approximately 300,000 distinct CDR3 sequences; about an eighth of them appeared once. About 0.51% of the sample is in the top ten clones.

According to the study, the label for this sample's treatment or condition signals: live attenuated yellow fever vaccine strain. PBMCs were isolated from peripheral blood using a standard Ficoll-Paque protocol. Dynabeads CD4 and CD8 positive selection kits were used to isolate CD4 and CD8 T-cell fractions. RNA was extracted with TriZol from bulk PBMCs, CD4 and CD8 fractions, and dextramer-positive and dextramer-negative fractions. Remarks on this clonotype: Its antigen is currently not known. No per-base quality is available; no much larger clone lies one base away.

CDR1 SNHLY and CDR2 FYNNEI were looked up in the germline V gene. V is clipped by 6 bases and J by 7 bases, and the sequence between their germline boundaries is 15 bases long. Measured from the cysteine to the phenylalanine, the CDR3 is 13 residues long. Just the 39-base CDR3 DNA is kept, in frame starting at base 1. The sample here was CD4+ T cells sorted from PBMCs, taken 45 days after the yellow fever booster vaccination. This sequence originates from a man younger than 40 who received the YFV17D yellow fever vaccine. The sequence links TRBV2 to TRBJ1-2, with the D gene too uncertain to name. The CDR3 loop reads CASRPRAASGYTF. The DNA sequence reads TGTGCCAGCAGACCTCGGGCAGCTTCTGGCTACACCTTC.